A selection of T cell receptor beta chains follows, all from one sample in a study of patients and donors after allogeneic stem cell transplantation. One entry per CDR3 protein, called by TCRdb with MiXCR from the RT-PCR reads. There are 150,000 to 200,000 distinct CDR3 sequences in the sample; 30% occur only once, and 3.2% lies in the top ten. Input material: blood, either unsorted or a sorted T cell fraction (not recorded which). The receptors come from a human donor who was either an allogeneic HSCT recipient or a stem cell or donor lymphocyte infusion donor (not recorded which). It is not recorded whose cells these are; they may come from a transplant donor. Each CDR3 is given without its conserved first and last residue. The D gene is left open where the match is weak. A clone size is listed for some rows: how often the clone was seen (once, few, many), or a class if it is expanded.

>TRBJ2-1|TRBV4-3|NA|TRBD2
ASSPQAGGVGYNEQF
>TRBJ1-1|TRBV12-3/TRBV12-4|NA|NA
ASSFYRVNTEAF
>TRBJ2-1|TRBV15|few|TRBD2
ATSRAGGTGQF
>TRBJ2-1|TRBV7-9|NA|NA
ASSLATETNEQF
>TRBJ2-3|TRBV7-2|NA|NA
ASSLLFTDTQY
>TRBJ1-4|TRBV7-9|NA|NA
ASSLQGGPNEKLF
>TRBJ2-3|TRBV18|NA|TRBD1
ASSSQGSDTQY
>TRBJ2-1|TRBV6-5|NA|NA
ASSYGSGDHNEQF
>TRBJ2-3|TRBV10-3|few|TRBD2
AIDRGGPADTQY
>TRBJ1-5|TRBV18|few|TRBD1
ASSPSGTGNQPQH
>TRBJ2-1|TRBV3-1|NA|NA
ASSHLTAAGNEQF
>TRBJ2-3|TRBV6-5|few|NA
ASSYGGRGTDTQY
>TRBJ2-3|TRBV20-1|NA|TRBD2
SAPRGSGNTDTQY
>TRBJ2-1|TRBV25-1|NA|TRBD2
ASRLAGLNEQF
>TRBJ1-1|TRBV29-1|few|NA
SAPRGNTEAF
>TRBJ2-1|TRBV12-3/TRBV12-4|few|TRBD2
ASSRAGGIVSSYNEQF
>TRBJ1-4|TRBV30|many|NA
AWSRTTVKEFGNEKLF
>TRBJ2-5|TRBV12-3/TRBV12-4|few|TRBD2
ASSLEAGVRGQETQY
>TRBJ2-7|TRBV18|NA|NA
ASSPPVGPGEQY
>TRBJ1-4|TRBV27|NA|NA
ASRNGGAVKKLF
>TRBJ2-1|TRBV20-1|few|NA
SPTGTYNEQF
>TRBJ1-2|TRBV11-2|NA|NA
ASSSTANYGYT
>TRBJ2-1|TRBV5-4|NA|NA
ASSFKSGSSYNEQF
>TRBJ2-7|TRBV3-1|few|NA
ASSQKGKSPYEQY
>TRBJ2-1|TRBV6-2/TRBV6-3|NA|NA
ASSYSASYNEQF
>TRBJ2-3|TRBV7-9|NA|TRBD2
ASSLGFSGMSAGDTQY
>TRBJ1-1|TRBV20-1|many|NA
SARWTEAF
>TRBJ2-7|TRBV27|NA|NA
ASSLSWASYEQY